This is a list of T cell receptor beta chains from one sample in a study of T cell responses to AZD1222 COVID-19 vaccine. The assay was immunoSEQ multiplex PCR, and TCRdb's table has in-frame clones only and misses some. The sample has around 130,000 clones; about 93% are singletons. The sequencing used peripheral blood, collected on day 0 of AZD1222 vaccination. The source is an adult in good health. CDR3s leave out the opening cysteine and the closing phenylalanine or tryptophan. The D gene is left open where the match is weak.

- | TRBV30 | AAWGLRGYT
- | TRBV3-1/TRBV3-2 | ASSQPNRIEQF
- | TRBV6-5 | ASSFLRRVGNTIY
- | TRBV5-8 | ASSTIPEIVGAMNTEAF
TRBD1 | TRBV27 | ASSLRSTRTGVNQPQH
TRBD2 | TRBV18 | ASLTVAGRRNEQF
- | TRBV10-2 | ASSRSGTTNTGELF
- | TRBV18 | ASSPLEGNTGELF
- | TRBV4-2 | ASSQDEEVQPQH
- | TRBV5-6 | ASSPDVLWDEQF
- | TRBV7-2 | ASSFYRSDGYT
- | TRBV28 | ASSYPGFSGNTIY
- | TRBV5-8 | ASGFTGIDIQY
TRBD1 | TRBV18 | ASSPRQGRYEQY
- | TRBV2 | ASSEGRVSGYT
- | TRBV5-1 | ASSLGPQEEKLF
- | TRBV7-8 | ASSPRQYSSYNSPLH
- | TRBV28 | ASSLHSPLH
- | TRBV7-2 | ASSLGPGSNTEAF
- | TRBV9 | ASSVRASPETQY
- | TRBV18 | ASSPRGGLDGYT
- | TRBV5-1 | ASSLTPNTEAF
- | TRBV21-1 | ASSKVREGARQPQH
- | TRBV9 | ASSSQTTRETQY
- | TRBV19 | ASSPGVGSSYEQY
- | TRBV6-1 | ASSESPSNQPQH
TRBD1 | TRBV19 | ASSTGQSSHEQY
- | TRBV27 | ASSPFWSNEKLF
- | TRBV28 | ASRGYGNTIY